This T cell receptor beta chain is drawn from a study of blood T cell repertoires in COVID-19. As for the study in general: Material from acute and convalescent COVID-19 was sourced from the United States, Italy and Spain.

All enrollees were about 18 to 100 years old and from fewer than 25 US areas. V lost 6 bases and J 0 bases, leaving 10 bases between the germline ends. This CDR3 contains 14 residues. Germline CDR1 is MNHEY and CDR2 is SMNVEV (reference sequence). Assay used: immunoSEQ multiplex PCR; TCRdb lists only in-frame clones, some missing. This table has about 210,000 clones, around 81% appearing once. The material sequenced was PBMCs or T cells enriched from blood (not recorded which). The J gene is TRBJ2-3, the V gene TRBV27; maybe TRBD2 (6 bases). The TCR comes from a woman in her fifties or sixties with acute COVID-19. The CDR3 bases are TGTGCCAGCAGGGAAAGCGGGAGCACAGATACGCAGTATTTT. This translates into CASRESGSTDTQYF.